These 16 T cell receptor beta chains were all obtained from the same sample, sequenced in a study of blood T cell repertoires in COVID-19. Only in-frame clones appear in the TCRdb table, and some are missing; sequencing was by immunoSEQ multiplex PCR. The sample contains about 83,000 clones, about nine tenths of which appear only once. The sequencing sample was made of peripheral blood. All receptors derive from an elderly woman with active or convalescent COVID-19.

This sequence joins TRBV5-1 and TRBJ1-3, with a weak D call TRBD1 (6 bases). CDR3 length: 11 amino acids. Germline CDR1 SGHRS, CDR2 YFSETQ. The V and J ends lost 1 base and 13 bases respectively, with 9 bases between them. CDR3 region: CASSLKGQIYF. CDR3 coding DNA: TGCGCCAGCAGCTTGAAGGGACAAATATATTTT. Drawing the rest from reference TRBV5-1 and TRBJ1-3, the complete variable domain is KAGVTQTPRYLIKTRGQQVTLSCSPISGHRSVSWYQQTPGQGLQFLFEYFSETQRNKGNFPGRFSGRQFSNSRSEMNVSTLELGDSALYLCASSLKGQIYFGEGSWLTVV.

Concerning this clone itself: One junction end does not reproduce the germline sequence, and a read error may be involved. This rearrangement joins TRBV19 to TRBJ2-1; D call uncertain. The CDR3 is 10 residues long. Germline-derived CDR1 and CDR2 are LNHDA and SQIVND (reference sequence). The CDR3 coding sequence is TGTGCCAGTACTAACGGTGAGCGGTTCTTC. Its protein is CASTNGERFF.

This clone came up once. The chain uses TRBV4-3 and TRBJ2-7; D might be TRBD2 (6 bases). Between the trimmed V and J ends, which lost 1 base and 4 bases, there was a span of 14 bases. Germline V gene data show CDR1 as LGHNA and CDR2 as YSLEER. The CDR3 spans 15 residues. CDR3 amino acids: CASSQGRGVSYEQYF. In DNA form, the CDR3 reads TGCGCCAGCAGCCAAGGGCGGGGAGTTTCGTACGAGCAGTACTTC.

The chain employs TRBV28 and TRBJ2-7, with a weak D call TRBD2 (5 bases). Germline CDR1 is MDHEN and CDR2 is SYDVKM. The CDR3 contains 14 residues. Trimming took off 2 bases at V and 4 bases at J, with 12 bases between the two ends. The CDR3 DNA reads TGTGCCAGCAGTTTAGCCCCACGGGGTTACGAGCAGTACTTC. Translated: CASSLAPRGYEQYF. Full variable domain (rest looked up from reference TRBV28 and TRBJ2-7): DVKVTQSSRYLVKRTGEKVFLECVQDMDHENMFWYRQDPGLGLRLIYFSYDVKMKEKGDIPEGYSVSREKKERFSLILESASTNQTSMYLCASSLAPRGYEQYFGPGTRLTVT.

The chain joins TRBV19 to TRBJ2-1; D might be TRBD2 (5 bases). CDR3 length: 16 residues. V was pared by 5 bases and J by 6 bases, with 20 bases between. Germline V gene data show CDR1 as LNHDA and CDR2 as SQIVND (reference sequence). The CDR3 loop reads CASSEHNQRLSNEQFF. CDR3 bases: TGTGCCAGTAGTGAGCATAATCAGCGGTTGAGCAATGAGCAGTTCTTC.

The chain links TRBV7-9 to TRBJ1-6; D unresolved. The ends were cut back, 5 bases at V and 7 bases at J, with 6 bases in the middle. The CDR3 spans 12 residues. From germline, CDR1 is SEHNR and CDR2 FQNEAQ (reference sequence). DNA of the CDR3: TGTGCCAGCAGCCTCCTAAATTCACCCCTCCACTTT. Its protein is CASSLLNSPLHF. Full variable domain (remainder filled in from reference TRBV7-9 and TRBJ1-6): DTGVSQNPRHKITKRGQNVTFRCDPISEHNRLYWYRQTLGQGPEFLTYFQNEAQLEKSRLLSDRFSAERPKGSFSTLEIQRTEQGDSAMYLCASSLLNSPLHFGNGTRLTVT.

The chain has TRBV7-9 and TRBJ2-7; 7 nucleotides align to TRBD1. Germline values: CDR1 SEHNR, CDR2 FQNEAQ (reference sequence). The trim removed 1 base at V and 3 bases at J, leaving 9 bases unmatched. The CDR3 extends over 16 amino acids. CDR3 nucleotides: TGTGCCAGCAGCTTAGGAGCCCGACAGGGTTTCTACGAGCAGTACTTC. Encoded protein: CASSLGARQGFYEQYF. Supplemented by reference TRBV7-9 and TRBJ2-7, the full variable domain reads DTGVSQNPRHKITKRGQNVTFRCDPISEHNRLYWYRQTLGQGPEFLTYFQNEAQLEKSRLLSDRFSAERPKGSFSTLEIQRTEQGDSAMYLCASSLGARQGFYEQYFGPGTRLTVT.

The J gene is TRBJ2-7, the V gene TRBV11-3; 7 bases fit TRBD2. V lost 1 base, J lost 2 bases, and 5 bases stayed unmatched. The CDR3 spans 15 residues. CDR1 and CDR2 (germline): SGHNT, YENEEA. CDR3 coding DNA: TGTGCCAGCAGCTTAGCGGGGGGTAAAGCCTACGAGCAGTACTTC. Translating gives CASSLAGGKAYEQYF.

V is TRBV24-1 and J is TRBJ2-3, with 7 bases that match TRBD2. CDR1 is KGHDR and CDR2 is SFDVKD in the germline V gene. The J segment lost 2 bases and the V segment lost 5 bases, leaving 6 bases of the junction unmatched. The CDR3 totals 15 residues. CDR3 sequence: CATSVPSGDTDTQYF. As DNA, the CDR3 is TGTGCCACCAGTGTGCCTAGCGGAGACACAGATACGCAGTATTTT.

The chain recombines TRBV7-3 with TRBJ2-5, with D hard to call. The CDR3 sequence is 13 residues long. V lost 0 bases, J lost 12 bases, and 14 bases lay in between. Germline assignment: CDR1 SGHTA and CDR2 FQGTGA. CDR3 DNA: TGTGCCAGCAGCTTAACCAGGAACCGCCCCAAGTACTTC. Its translation is CASSLTRNRPKYF.

The gene calls are TRBV7-9 and TRBJ2-2, with a possible D match to TRBD2 (5 bases). Germline values: CDR1 SEHNR, CDR2 FQNEAQ (reference sequence). The CDR3 covers 14 residues. Trimming left V 5 bases short and J 2 bases short, with 9 bases between. CDR3 bases: TGTGCCAGCAGCCGGAGGCTAAACACCGGGGAGCTGTTTTTT. Its translation: CASSRRLNTGELFF.

This clone was observed once. The genes are TRBV28 and TRBJ2-4; possibly TRBD1 for D (6 bases). Trimming stripped 6 bases from V and 10 bases from J, with 16 bases between. This CDR3 is 13 amino acids long. Germline CDR1 MDHEN, CDR2 SYDVKM. CDR3 residues: CASRSGTPKIQYF. The CDR3 DNA sequence: TGTGCCAGCAGATCCGGGACACCCAAAATTCAGTACTTC.

This clone was recorded once. The rearrangement uses TRBV6-5 and TRBJ2-4; 8 nucleotides agree with TRBD1. The germline V gene has CDR1 MNHEY and CDR2 SVGAGI. This CDR3 comprises 15 residues. V trimming: 6 bases; J trimming: 6 bases; junction bases outside the gene matches: 10. The chain's CDR3 is CASSPDRGRVNIQYF. The CDR3 DNA is TGTGCCAGCAGCCCCGACAGGGGCAGGGTAAACATTCAGTACTTC.

J is TRBJ2-1 and V is TRBV11-2; 12 nucleotides line up with TRBD1. The CDR3 is made up of 14 amino acids. J gave up 7 bases and V 7 bases, and 5 bases lay outside the gene matches. Germline-derived CDR1 and CDR2 are SGHAT and FQNNGV. This CDR3 reads CASTRDRGLNEQFF. CDR3 nucleotides: TGTGCCAGCACAAGGGACAGGGGGCTTAATGAGCAGTTCTTC.

In this sample, this clone turned up a few times. V and J are TRBV4-3 and TRBJ2-7; D is unclear. From germline, CDR1 is LGHNA and CDR2 YSLEER. Between the trimmed V and J ends, which lost 1 base and 5 bases, there was a span of 9 bases. CDR3 length: 13 residues. DNA of the CDR3: TGCGCCAGCAGCCAAGGACAAAAAAACGAGCAGTACTTC. It is translated as CASSQGQKNEQYF.

This chain links TRBV5-4 with TRBJ1-2; 7 nucleotides agree with TRBD1. V shed 2 bases and J 2 bases; nucleotides not matched to a gene: 9. The CDR3 consists of 16 residues. The germline V gene encodes CDR1 SGHNT and CDR2 YYREEE (reference sequence). As DNA, the CDR3 is TGTGCCAGCAGCTTCTGGGGGGCAGGGGGAAACTATGGCTACACCTTC. Protein sequence: CASSFWGAGGNYGYTF.